This T cell receptor (beta chain) was recorded in a study of blood T cell repertoires in COVID-19. Study overall: T cells, B-cell-depleted T cells, or PBMCs provided the cDNA or gDNA that served as material.

Assay used: immunoSEQ multiplex PCR; TCRdb lists only in-frame clones, some missing. The table includes 210,000 or so clones, about 83% detected once. Germline V gene lookup returns CDR1 SGHDT and CDR2 YYEEEE. V was pared by 5 bases and J by 2 bases, with 13 bases of the junction left unmatched. CDR3 length equals 17 residues. What was sequenced was peripheral blood. The receptor was isolated from a man aged 45-60 years with active or convalescent COVID-19. The V gene is TRBV5-6, the J gene TRBJ1-1; 9 bases are shared with TRBD1. The CDR3 DNA is TGTGCCAGCAGGAGGACAGGGGTGTGGGCCGGAAACACTGAAGCTTTCTTT. Amino acids: CASRRTGVWAGNTEAFF.